This T cell receptor (beta chain) is from a study of blood T cell repertoires in COVID-19. On the study more broadly: Samples taken during acute and convalescent COVID-19 were collected in the United States, Italy and Spain. PBMCs, B-cell-depleted T cells, or T cells were the source of the cDNA or gDNA that made up the material.

Authors' analysis steps: Amplified reference gene primers provided the basis for estimating nucleated cell counts. TCRdb's copy holds only in-frame clones and misses some; the assay was immunoSEQ multiplex PCR. The V and J calls and clone size are taken from that table; D and trimming were inferred from the DNA. The profile covers approximately 230,000 clones, with nearly 90% appearing a single time and 3% to 3.5% taken by the ten largest. Trimming cost V 5 bases and J 4 bases, with 18 bases left between them. This CDR3 has 16 residues. Germline values: CDR1 LNHDA, CDR2 SQIVND (reference sequence). This clone was observed a few times.

V and J are TRBV19 and TRBJ1-5; possibly TRBD1 for D (5 bases). Sequenced material: peripheral blood. The sequence was collected from a man aged 18 to 30 with active or convalescent COVID-19. CDR3 sequence: CASSLVGAFSNQPQHF. Here the CDR3 DNA reads TGTGCCAGTAGTTTGGTTGGGGCGTTCAGTAATCAGCCCCAGCATTTT.